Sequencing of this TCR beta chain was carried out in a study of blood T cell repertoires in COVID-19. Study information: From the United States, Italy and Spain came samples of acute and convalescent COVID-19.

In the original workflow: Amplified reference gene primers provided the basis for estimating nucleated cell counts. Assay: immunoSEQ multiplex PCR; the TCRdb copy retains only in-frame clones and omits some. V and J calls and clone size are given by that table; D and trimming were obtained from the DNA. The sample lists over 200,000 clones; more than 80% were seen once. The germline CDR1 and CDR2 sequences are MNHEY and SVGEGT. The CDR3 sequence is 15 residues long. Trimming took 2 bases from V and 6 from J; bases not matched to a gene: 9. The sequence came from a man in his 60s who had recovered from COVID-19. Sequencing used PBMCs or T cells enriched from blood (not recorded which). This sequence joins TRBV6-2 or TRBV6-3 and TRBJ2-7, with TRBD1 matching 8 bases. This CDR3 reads CASSYAAGGLGEQYF. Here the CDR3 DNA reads TGTGCCAGCAGTTACGCTGCAGGGGGCCTCGGCGAGCAGTACTTC.